The 25 T cell receptor beta chains presented below share a single source sample, sequenced in a study of T cell responses to AZD1222 COVID-19 vaccine. Sequencing used immunoSEQ multiplex PCR; TCRdb keeps in-frame clones, though not all of them. The sample holds about 150,000 clones; about nine tenths are singletons and the top ten take 1.8%. Sequenced material: peripheral blood, taken on day 0 of AZD1222 vaccination. Every receptor here comes from an adult in good health.

The chain uses TRBV6-5 and TRBJ1-5; no definite D call. The CDR3 runs 14 residues. Germline V gene data show CDR1 as MNHEY and CDR2 as SVGAGI. Trimming took off 2 bases at V and 3 bases at J, with 8 bases between the two ends. CDR3 nucleotide sequence: TGTGCCAGCAGTTACAGTCTAGACAATCAGCCCCAGCATTTT. Amino acids: CASSYSLDNQPQHF.

This clone was found once. The V call is TRBV6-1, the J call TRBJ2-1, with D unclear. Germline V gene data show CDR1 as MNHNS and CDR2 as SASEGT. Trimming took 3 bases from V and 3 from J, leaving 6 bases between them. The CDR3 has 13 amino acids. CDR3 DNA: TGTGCCAGCAGTGAGAAAAACTACAATGAGCAGTTCTTC. It specifies CASSEKNYNEQFF.

This chain joins TRBV28 and TRBJ1-4; weak D call: TRBD1 (5 bases). The ends were cut back, 11 bases at V and 5 bases at J, with 15 bases in the middle. The CDR3 sequence is 13 residues long. Germline V CDR1 and CDR2: MDHEN, SYDVKM. The CDR3 nucleotides read TGTGCCGCCAGCCCGACAGAAAATGAAAAACTGTTTTTT. It is translated as CAASPTENEKLFF.

The rearrangement links TRBV9 to TRBJ2-7, with a possible D match to TRBD2 (5 bases). CDR1 is SGDLS and CDR2 is YYNGEE in the germline V gene. Between the trimmed V and J ends, which lost 2 bases and 3 bases, there was a span of 15 bases. The CDR3 covers 15 residues. In DNA form, the CDR3 reads TGTGCCAGCAGCGTCGGGGTTGGCTCTGGCTACGAGCAGTACTTC. Amino acid sequence: CASSVGVGSGYEQYF.

This chain uses TRBV27 with TRBJ1-6; D unclear. The V and J ends lost 5 bases and 0 bases respectively, with 11 bases between them. Germline-derived CDR1 and CDR2 are MNHEY and SMNVEV (reference sequence). This CDR3 is 16 amino acids long. Here the CDR3 reads CASSPLPSSYNSPLHF. The CDR3 nucleotides are TGTGCCAGCAGTCCGCTACCGAGCTCCTATAATTCACCCCTCCACTTT.

This clone was found once. The CDR3 DNA reads TGTGCCAGCAGCATCGACGGGACAGCAGTCTACGGCTACACCTTC. Residues: CASSIDGTAVYGYTF. The rearrangement joins TRBV7-9 to TRBJ1-2; 7 bases align to TRBD1. Germline V gene lookup returns CDR1 SEHNR and CDR2 FQNEAQ (reference sequence). The CDR3 totals 15 residues. After removal of 5 bases from V and 8 bases from J, the junction contained 14 bases not matched to a gene.

V gene TRBV2 combines with J gene TRBJ1-5; 7 nucleotides match TRBD1. This CDR3 has 13 residues. Trimming at V came to 6 bases and at J to 7 bases, leaving 6 bases not matched to a gene. Germline CDR1 SNHLY, CDR2 FYNNEI. The CDR3 sequence is CASRIDRDQPQHF. The CDR3 DNA is TGTGCCAGCAGAATAGACAGGGACCAGCCCCAGCATTTT.

The rearrangement uses TRBV4-1 and TRBJ2-7; the D is unclear. In germline, CDR1 is MGHRA, CDR2 YSYEKL. The CDR3 is made up of 12 amino acids. V was trimmed by 5 bases and J by 3 bases, leaving 8 bases between them. The CDR3 spells CASSNNNYEQYF. The CDR3 DNA is TGCGCCAGCAGCAACAACAACTACGAGCAGTACTTC.

The V and J genes are TRBV14 and TRBJ2-1; tentative D call: TRBD1 (5 bases). Between the trimmed V and J ends, which lost 4 bases and 1 base, there was a span of 11 bases. Germline V CDR1 and CDR2: SGHDN, FVKESK. There are 15 residues in the CDR3. CDR3 region: CASSPGKGSYNEQFF. The CDR3 nucleotides are TGTGCCAGCAGCCCAGGGAAGGGATCCTACAATGAGCAGTTCTTC.

This chain links TRBV19 with TRBJ1-3; D is perhaps TRBD1 (6 bases). Trimming took 7 bases from V and 2 from J, leaving 12 bases between them. The CDR3 is 14 amino acids. Germline CDR1 is LNHDA and CDR2 is SQIVND (reference sequence). This CDR3 reads CASTDRSPGNTIYF. The CDR3 nucleotides are TGTGCCAGTACCGACAGGAGCCCTGGAAACACCATATATTTT.

V usage is TRBV20-1 and J usage is TRBJ2-5, with D hard to call. V was cut by 4 bases and J by 5 bases, with 8 bases left in between. Germline V gives CDR1 DFQATT, CDR2 SNEGSKA (reference sequence). The CDR3 is 11 residues long. The CDR3 region has the DNA TGCAGTGCTACGCGTATTGAGACCCAGTACTTC. Translating it yields CSATRIETQYF.

This chain joins TRBV11-2 and TRBJ2-1; 9 nucleotides match TRBD2. Unmatched junction bases numbered 7, after V lost 1 base and J lost 3 bases. The CDR3 consists of 17 residues. Per the germline V gene, CDR1 is SGHAT and CDR2 is FQNNGV. The CDR3 DNA reads TGTGCCAGCAGCTTAGTGGGCGGGAGGGCCCTCTACAATGAGCAGTTCTTC. It yields the protein CASSLVGGRALYNEQFF.

The J gene is TRBJ1-1, the V gene TRBV24-1; the match to TRBD1 covers 7 bases. The germline CDR1 and CDR2 sequences are KGHDR and SFDVKD. CDR3 length: 12 amino acids. V dropped 7 bases and J dropped 11; count of bases not matched to a gene: 9. CDR3 bases: TGTGCCACCAGGAGTCAGGGGGGTGATGCTTTCTTT. It specifies CATRSQGGDAFF.

The chain uses TRBV6-4 and TRBJ1-1; 8 nucleotides align to TRBD1. The germline CDR1 and CDR2 sequences are MRHNA and SNTAGT. The CDR3 contains 14 residues. With 6 bases clipped from V and 3 bases from J, the junction kept 6 bases outside the gene matches. Here the CDR3 DNA reads TGTGCCAGCAGGGATACGGACAGGGACACTGAAGCTTTCTTT. It is translated as CASRDTDRDTEAFF.

This chain joins TRBV6-6 and TRBJ2-7; D may be TRBD1 (5 bases). Germline V gene data show CDR1 as MNHNY and CDR2 as SVGAGI (reference sequence). The CDR3 is made up of 11 amino acids. Trimming took off 10 bases at V and 6 bases at J, with 13 bases between the two ends. The CDR3 spells CATSTEAEQYF. Here the CDR3 DNA reads TGTGCCACCTCGACAGAGGCCGAGCAGTACTTC.

This chain connects TRBV20-1 to TRBJ2-1; no clear D. The V gene's germline CDR1 is DFQATT and CDR2 SNEGSKA (reference sequence). The CDR3 runs to 11 residues. V was shortened by 3 bases and J by 12 bases, with 12 bases between the two germline ends. In nucleotides, the CDR3 is TGCAGTGCTAGTAGGGCCTCGGGGCAGTTCTTC. Residues: CSASRASGQFF.

This clone was seen a single time. The V call is TRBV7-3, the J call TRBJ1-1, with D possibly being TRBD1 (5 bases). Between the trimmed V and J ends, which lost 1 base and 3 bases, there was a span of 9 bases. CDR3 size: 14 residues. The V gene's germline CDR1 is SGHTA and CDR2 FQGTGA. The CDR3: CASSLRGEYTEAFF. The CDR3 bases are TGTGCCAGCAGCTTAAGGGGGGAGTACACTGAAGCTTTCTTT.

The rearrangement uses TRBV30 and TRBJ2-4; the D gene could be TRBD1 or TRBD2 (5 bases each). Looked up from germline, CDR1 is GTSNPN and CDR2 is SVGIG (reference sequence). V was clipped by 5 bases and J by 0 bases, with 20 bases between them. The CDR3 has 17 residues. This chain's CDR3 is CAWGRGGGPTAKNIQYF. In DNA form, the CDR3 reads TGTGCCTGGGGAAGGGGCGGAGGCCCGACAGCCAAAAACATTCAGTACTTC.

The chain joins TRBV7-9 to TRBJ2-1; D call uncertain. The CDR3 is made up of 14 amino acids. V was pared by 1 base and J by 5 bases, with 9 bases between. Germline-derived CDR1 and CDR2 are SEHNR and FQNEAQ (reference sequence). The CDR3 region has the DNA TGTGCCAGCAGCTTAGTTGGCTACAACAATGAGCAGTTCTTC. Its translation: CASSLVGYNNEQFF. Based on the CDR3 plus reference TRBV7-9 and TRBJ2-1, the full variable domain is DTGVSQNPRHKITKRGQNVTFRCDPISEHNRLYWYRQTLGQGPEFLTYFQNEAQLEKSRLLSDRFSAERPKGSFSTLEIQRTEQGDSAMYLCASSLVGYNNEQFFGPGTRLTVL.

The chain carries TRBV2 and TRBJ1-2, with TRBD1 identical over 7 bases. Germline V gene lookup returns CDR1 SNHLY and CDR2 FYNNEI. The junction had 7 bases not matched to a gene; V was cut back by 4 bases and J by 8 bases. The CDR3 sequence is 13 residues long. CDR3 sequence (DNA): TGTGCCAGCAGTGGGGACAGTCGCCGGGGCTACACCTTC. Translation gives CASSGDSRRGYTF.

V and J are TRBV4-3 and TRBJ2-3, with no clear D. V lost 0 bases to trimming and J lost 0 bases, with 10 bases between them. Germline CDR1 and CDR2: LGHNA and YSLEER. The CDR3 has 16 residues. CDR3 sequence (DNA): TGCGCCAGCAGCCAAGATGGCTTCCCTAGCACAGATACGCAGTATTTT. It codes for CASSQDGFPSTDTQYF.

The rearrangement links TRBV7-6 to TRBJ2-1, with 10 bases identical to TRBD2. This CDR3 is 18 amino acids long. Losses at the gene ends were 4 bases for V and 3 bases for J; bases not matched to a gene: 12. Per the germline V gene, CDR1 is SGHVS and CDR2 is FNYEAQ. The CDR3 DNA follows: TGTGCCAGCAGCTCACGGTACCAAACTAGCGGGATCTACAATGAGCAGTTCTTC. Translated: CASSSRYQTSGIYNEQFF.

J is TRBJ1-5 and V is TRBV28; 12 bases map to TRBD1. This CDR3 contains 17 residues. V dropped 4 bases and J dropped 4; count of bases not matched to a gene: 8. Germline CDR1 MDHEN, CDR2 SYDVKM. The CDR3: CASSSGTGGADNQPQHF. For the CDR3, the DNA is TGTGCCAGCAGTTCCGGGACAGGGGGCGCAGATAATCAGCCCCAGCATTTT.

The rearrangement uses TRBV24-1 and TRBJ1-2; no reliable D call. V dropped 4 bases and J dropped 6 bases, with 14 bases sitting between them. This CDR3 contains 14 residues. CDR1 KGHDR and CDR2 SFDVKD come from the germline V gene. In DNA, the CDR3 is TGTGCCACCAGTGACTCGGACGGATTCAATGGCTACACCTTC. The encoded protein is CATSDSDGFNGYTF.

This clone was picked up one time. The chain employs TRBV25-1 and TRBJ1-4, with D uncertain. V was clipped by 2 bases and J by 3 bases, with 13 bases between them. This CDR3 region has 16 residues. Germline CDR1 and CDR2: MGHDK and SYGVNS. CDR3 nucleotides: TGTGCCAGCAGTGAACCTGGTACCGTGGCTAATGAAAAACTGTTTTTT. Encoded protein: CASSEPGTVANEKLFF.